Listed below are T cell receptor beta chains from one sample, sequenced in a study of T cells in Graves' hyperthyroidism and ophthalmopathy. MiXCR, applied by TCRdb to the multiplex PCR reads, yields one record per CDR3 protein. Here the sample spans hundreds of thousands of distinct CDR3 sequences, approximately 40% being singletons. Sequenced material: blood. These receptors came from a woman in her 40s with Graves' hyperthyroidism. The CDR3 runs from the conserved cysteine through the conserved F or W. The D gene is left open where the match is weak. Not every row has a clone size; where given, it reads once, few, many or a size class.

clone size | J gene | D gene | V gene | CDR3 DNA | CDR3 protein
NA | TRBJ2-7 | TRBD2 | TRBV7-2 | TGTGCCAGCAGTCACACTACGGGGGGGCTAGACGAGCAGTACTTC | CASSHTTGGLDEQYF
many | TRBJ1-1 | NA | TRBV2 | TGTGCCAGCAGTGGACAGGACCCTGAAGCTTTCTTT | CASSGQDPEAFF
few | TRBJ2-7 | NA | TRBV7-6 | TGCGCCAGCAGCCAAGAGGGTTTTGAGCAGTACTTC | CASSQEGFEQYF
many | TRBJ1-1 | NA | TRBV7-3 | TGTGCCAGCAGCCTTAGGATGAACACTGAAGCTTTCTTT | CASSLRMNTEAFF
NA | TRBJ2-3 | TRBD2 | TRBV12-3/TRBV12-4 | TGTGCCAGCACCCCCGTCGCGGGGGGCACAGATACGCAGTATTTT | CASTPVAGGTDTQYF
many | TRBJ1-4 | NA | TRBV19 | TGTGCCAGTAGTCGTGTTGTCGTAAACCGGAAAGAAAAACTGTTTTTT | CASSRVVVNRKEKLFF
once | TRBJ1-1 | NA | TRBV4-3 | TGCGCCAGCAGCCAAGAAGGTGGGGGGTTTGGCACTGAAGCTTTCTTT | CASSQEGGGFGTEAFF
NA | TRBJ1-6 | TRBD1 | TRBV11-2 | TGTGCCAGCAGAACCCAGGGGGTTGGTTCACCCCTCCACTTT | CASRTQGVGSPLHF
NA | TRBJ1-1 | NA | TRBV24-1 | TGTGCCACCAGTGTTGGGGCAGCCTTGAACACTGAAGCTTTCTTT | CATSVGAALNTEAFF
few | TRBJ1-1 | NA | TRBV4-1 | TGCGCCAGCATGGGGGCGATGAACACTGAAGCTTTCTTT | CASMGAMNTEAFF